This TCR beta chain was profiled in a study of Tregs in tolerant kidney transplant recipients. Whole-study findings and limits: Biological reproducibility was not directly addressed, but technical replication error appeared minimal. Tregs expanded with activated donor B cells seemed most donor-specific.

Unstimulated regulatory T cells (CD4+CD25+CD127-), CD4+CD25- non-regulatory cells, CD4 and CD8 cells were FACS-sorted from thawed PBMCs. An overnight rest at 37°C with about 220 IU/ml IL-2 preceded regulatory T cell sorting from thawed PBMCs. This clone was recorded a few times. Its antigen is undetermined. Germline V CDR1 and CDR2: LNHNV, YYDKDF (reference sequence). Trimming took 1 base from V and 2 from J; bases not matched to a gene: 5. The CDR3 spans 16 residues. This table comes from immunoSEQ multiplex PCR, and its TCRdb copy is limited to in-frame clones, with some not included. The table shows about 18,000 clones, with roughly four fifths occurring only once.

The chain uses TRBV15 and TRBJ1-5; 7 nucleotides agree with TRBD1. Sequencing was performed on Tregs from blood. The clonotype originates from a human donor in good health. The CDR3 DNA reads TGTGCCACCAGCAGAGGGGGAAGGGGGCGCAATCAGCCCCAGCATTTT. Translation gives CATSRGGRGRNQPQHF.